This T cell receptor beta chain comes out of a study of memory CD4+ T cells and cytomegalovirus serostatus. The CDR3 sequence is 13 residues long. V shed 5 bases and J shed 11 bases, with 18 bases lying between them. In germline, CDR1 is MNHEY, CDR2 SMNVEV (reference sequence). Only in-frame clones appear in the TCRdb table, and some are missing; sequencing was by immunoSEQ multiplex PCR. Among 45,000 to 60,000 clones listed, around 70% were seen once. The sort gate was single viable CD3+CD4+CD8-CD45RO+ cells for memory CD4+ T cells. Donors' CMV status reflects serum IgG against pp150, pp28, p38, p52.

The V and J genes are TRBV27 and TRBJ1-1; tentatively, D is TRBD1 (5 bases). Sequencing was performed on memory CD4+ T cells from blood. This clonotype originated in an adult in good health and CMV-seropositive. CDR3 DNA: TGTGCCAGCAGTCCCCTCCGTGAAGGGGAGGCTTTCTTT. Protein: CASSPLREGEAFF.